Shown below are 27 T cell receptor beta chains from a single sample sequenced in a study of control samples from healthy donors and cancer patients. Sequencing used immunoSEQ multiplex PCR; TCRdb keeps in-frame clones, though not all of them. The sample includes around 82,000 clones, about 88% of them seen just once. The source material was blood. These receptors were obtained from a man in his fifties or sixties in good health.

The rearrangement joins TRBV2 to TRBJ1-5; maybe TRBD1 (5 bases). Germline CDR1 SNHLY, CDR2 FYNNEI. The length of the CDR3 is 17 residues. V lost 6 bases to trimming and J lost 4 bases, with 22 bases between them. CDR3 loop: CASRGLIRDLKNQPQHF. The DNA of the CDR3 is TGTGCCAGCAGGGGACTTATCCGGGACCTAAAAAATCAGCCCCAGCATTTT.

Concerning this clone: The junction departs from germline at one end; a sequencing error may be responsible. This chain connects TRBV12-3 or TRBV12-4 to TRBJ1-5; a possible D gene is TRBD1 (6 bases). The CDR3 spans 13 residues. The CDR3 sequence is CAGSLQGREPQHF. Written as DNA, the CDR3 is TGTGCCGGCAGCCTACAGGGCCGAGAGCCCCAGCATTTT.

Details on this clone: The junction departs from the called germline gene at one end, perhaps through a read error. V usage is TRBV6-1 and J usage is TRBJ1-4; 9 nucleotides agree with TRBD1. Germline CDR1 is MNHNS and CDR2 is SASEGT. This CDR3 spans 15 amino acids. The CDR3 coding sequence is TGTGCCAGCAATGAATCCGACAGGGGGGGGGAAAAACTGTTTTTT. Amino acid sequence: CASNESDRGGEKLFF.

The rearrangement joins TRBV4-2 to TRBJ1-2, with a tentative D call TRBD1 (6 bases). The CDR3 covers 14 residues. Germline lookup yields CDR1 LGHNA and CDR2 YNFKEQ. V lost 0 bases, J lost 7 bases, and 12 bases lay in between. Here the CDR3 DNA reads TGTGCCAGCAGCCAAGATCTGGACAGTCGTGGCTACACCTTC. Encoded protein: CASSQDLDSRGYTF.

V usage is TRBV5-5 and J usage is TRBJ2-1; 10 nucleotides match TRBD2. With V trimmed by 0 bases and J by 4 bases, 7 bases remained unmatched. CDR3 size: 17 residues. CDR1 SGHKS and CDR2 YYEKEE come from the germline V gene (reference sequence). The CDR3 loop reads CASSLGTTSGDYNEQFF. The CDR3 DNA reads TGTGCCAGCAGCTTGGGGACTACTAGCGGGGATTACAATGAGCAGTTCTTC.

J is TRBJ1-1 and V is TRBV4-3, with 7 nucleotides matching TRBD1. Trimming took 6 bases from V and 5 from J; bases not matched to a gene: 18. Germline values: CDR1 LGHNA, CDR2 YSLEER. The CDR3 runs to 17 residues. The CDR3 protein is CASSLDRVGDSGTEAFF. The CDR3 nucleotides read TGCGCCAGCAGTCTAGACAGGGTCGGAGATTCGGGGACTGAAGCTTTCTTT.

This clone was observed a handful of times. V is TRBV27 and J is TRBJ1-3; D unclear. The CDR3 extends over 14 amino acids. The V and J ends lost 6 bases and 1 base respectively, with 10 bases between them. Germline lookup yields CDR1 MNHEY and CDR2 SMNVEV (reference sequence). The CDR3 DNA follows: TGTGCCAGCAGGGGTGCGGGGTCTGGAAACACCATATATTTT. Translated: CASRGAGSGNTIYF.

V is TRBV6-2 or TRBV6-3 and J is TRBJ2-1; tentative D call: TRBD2 (6 bases). This CDR3 has 16 amino acids. Germline CDR1 MNHEY, CDR2 SVGEGT. Trimming shortened V by 4 bases and J by 3 bases, and 16 bases separated the two germline ends. CDR3 bases: TGTGCCAGCAGTTCCCCCTTCTCCGGGAGCTACAATGAGCAGTTCTTC. Its protein product is CASSSPFSGSYNEQFF.

The V and J genes are TRBV5-1 and TRBJ1-2; TRBD1 aligns across 11 bases. The CDR3 consists of 14 residues. The J segment lost 8 bases and the V segment lost 3 bases, leaving 6 bases of the junction unmatched. Germline CDR1 SGHRS, CDR2 YFSETQ. The CDR3 loop reads CASSSNRDRGGYTF. The CDR3 DNA sequence: TGCGCCAGCAGCTCTAACCGGGACAGGGGGGGCTACACCTTC.

The chain employs TRBV19 and TRBJ1-4; D call uncertain. This CDR3 comprises 13 residues. The germline gives CDR1 LNHDA, CDR2 SQIVND (reference sequence). V lost 2 bases, J lost 8 bases, and 9 bases lay in between. The CDR3 DNA reads TGTGCCAGTAGTATATGGGAGGACGAAAAACTGTTTTTT. Encoded protein: CASSIWEDEKLFF.

The chain combines TRBV12-5 with TRBJ2-7; TRBD1 aligns across 8 bases. This CDR3 is 16 amino acids long. With V trimmed by 6 bases and J by 2 bases, 12 bases remained unmatched. CDR1 and CDR2 (germline): LGHNT, FRNRAP. In DNA form, the CDR3 reads TGTGCTAGTGGCACCCAGGGGGCCAGGGCTCCCTACGAGCAGTACTTC. It is translated as CASGTQGARAPYEQYF.

The chain recombines TRBV28 with TRBJ1-6; the D is unclear. This CDR3 has 12 residues. Germline assignment: CDR1 MDHEN and CDR2 SYDVKM. V was cut by 6 bases and J by 10 bases, with 10 bases left in between. CDR3 bases: TGTGCCAGCAGGGAAAGTGGCTCACCCCTCCACTTT. It is translated as CASRESGSPLHF. Looking up the rest from reference TRBV28 and TRBJ1-6 gives the full variable domain: DVKVTQSSRYLVKRTGEKVFLECVQDMDHENMFWYRQDPGLGLRLIYFSYDVKMKEKGDIPEGYSVSREKKERFSLILESASTNQTSMYLCASRESGSPLHFGNGTRLTVT.

This chain links TRBV19 with TRBJ1-1; no clear D. The CDR3 has 15 residues. V shed 2 bases and J shed 2 bases, with 12 bases lying between them. The germline gives CDR1 LNHDA, CDR2 SQIVND (reference sequence). The CDR3 region has the DNA TGTGCCAGTAGTATATCGGCGCAGCTAAACACTGAAGCTTTCTTT. Protein: CASSISAQLNTEAFF.

V gene TRBV5-1 combines with J gene TRBJ1-4, with D perhaps matching TRBD1 (6 bases). Germline V gene sequence: CDR1 SGHRS, CDR2 YFSETQ. The CDR3 spans 14 residues. Trimming left V 1 base short and J 6 bases short, with 10 bases between. The CDR3 reads CASSLTGMDEKLFF. The CDR3 DNA reads TGCGCCAGCAGCTTGACAGGGATGGATGAAAAACTGTTTTTT.

The sample holds one count of this clone. J is TRBJ1-2 and V is TRBV2, with a tentative D call TRBD1 (6 bases). This CDR3 is 14 amino acids long. V was pared by 4 bases and J by 7 bases, with 16 bases between. Germline lookup yields CDR1 SNHLY and CDR2 FYNNEI. CDR3: CASSGLGGKLGYTF. CDR3 coding DNA: TGTGCCAGCAGTGGACTGGGGGGCAAGCTTGGCTACACCTTC.

V gene TRBV29-1 combines with J gene TRBJ2-7; 10 nucleotides agree with TRBD1. CDR1 is SQVTM, CDR2 ANQGSEA, per germline. The ends lost 6 bases at V and 1 base at J; junction bases unmatched: 3. CDR3 length equals 13 residues. CDR3: CSVRTGGSYEQYF. In nucleotides, the CDR3 is TGCAGCGTCAGGACAGGGGGTTCCTACGAGCAGTACTTC.

V and J are TRBV6-5 and TRBJ1-1; D unresolved. Germline lookup yields CDR1 MNHEY and CDR2 SVGAGI. The CDR3 length is 13 residues. V was trimmed by 6 bases and J by 2 bases, leaving 10 bases between them. The CDR3 here is CASSPILNTEAFF. The CDR3 nucleotides read TGTGCCAGCAGCCCCATATTAAACACTGAAGCTTTCTTT.

The rearrangement uses TRBV4-2 and TRBJ1-6; D is perhaps TRBD1 (5 bases). CDR1 is LGHNA, CDR2 YNFKEQ, per germline. This CDR3 region has 15 residues. V was trimmed by 5 bases and J by 9 bases, leaving 17 bases between them. The CDR3 protein is CASSILSGEGSPLHF. In DNA, the CDR3 is TGTGCCAGCAGCATATTGTCGGGGGAAGGTTCACCCCTCCACTTT.

As regards this clone: An end of the junction differs from the germline gene, which may be a read error. The chain combines TRBV7-2 with TRBJ1-5; TRBD1 might be the D (6 bases). CDR3 size: 14 residues. Germline loops: CDR1 SGHTA, CDR2 FQGNSA. In nucleotides, the CDR3 is TGTGCCAGCAGCCTAGCAGGGGAGAATCAGCCCCAGCATTTT. Residues: CASSLAGENQPQHF. Combining the CDR3 with reference TRBV7-2 and TRBJ1-5 gives the whole variable domain GAGVSQSPSNKVTEKGKDVELRCDPISGHTALYWYRQSLGQGLEFLIYFQGNSAPDKSGLPSDRFSAERTGGSVSTLTIQRTQQEDSAVYLCASSLAGENQPQHFGDGTRLSIL.

In its sample, this clone was seen a few times. V and J are TRBV11-2 and TRBJ1-6; D perhaps matches TRBD1 (5 bases). CDR1 and CDR2 (germline): SGHAT, FQNNGV. There are 15 residues in the CDR3. Trimming shortened V by 5 bases and J by 7 bases, and 15 bases separated the two germline ends. The CDR3: CASSPPWDANSPLHF. The CDR3 bases are TGTGCCAGCAGCCCGCCGTGGGACGCAAATTCACCCCTCCACTTT.

The chain employs TRBV6-2 or TRBV6-3 and TRBJ1-1, with unresolved D. There are 14 residues in the CDR3. Trimming cost V 4 bases and J 0 bases, with 9 bases left between them. CDR1 is MNHEY and CDR2 is SVGEGT in the germline V gene. CDR3 nucleotides: TGTGCCAGCAGTTTAAGGGCTTTGAACACTGAAGCTTTCTTT. This encodes CASSLRALNTEAFF.

CDR3 bases: TGTGCCAGCAGCTCTCCCAATCTGAACACTGAAGCTTTCTTT. It specifies CASSSPNLNTEAFF. The chain is built from TRBV27 and TRBJ1-1; D ambiguous. Trimming cost V 6 bases and J 0 bases, with 11 bases left between them. Germline CDR1 reads MNHEY; CDR2 reads SMNVEV (reference sequence). The CDR3 loop spans 14 amino acids.

A single count supports this clone. The V call is TRBV2, the J call TRBJ2-3, with 14 bases that match TRBD2. The trim removed 4 bases at V and 6 bases at J, leaving 6 bases unmatched. The germline gives CDR1 SNHLY, CDR2 FYNNEI. CDR3 size: 16 residues. CDR3 amino acids: CASSARTSGGTDTQYF. In DNA form, the CDR3 reads TGTGCCAGCAGTGCAAGGACTAGCGGGGGGACGGATACGCAGTATTTT.

The V call is TRBV30, the J call TRBJ1-2, with TRBD1 matching over 11 bases. J gave up 6 bases and V 6 bases, and 3 bases lay outside the gene matches. The CDR3 has 12 amino acids. Germline V CDR1 and CDR2: GTSNPN, SVGIG (reference sequence). This CDR3 is CACGTGGDGYTF. In nucleotides, the CDR3 is TGTGCCTGTGGGACAGGGGGAGATGGCTACACCTTC.

The sample holds many counts of this clone. This chain links TRBV5-4 with TRBJ1-5, with TRBD1 identical over 7 bases. Trimming cost V 4 bases and J 0 bases; bases outside gene matches: 1. Per germline, CDR1 SGHNT and CDR2 YYREEE (reference sequence). The CDR3 consists of 14 residues. The DNA of the CDR3 is TGTGCCAGCAGCCCAGGGGGTAGCAATCAGCCCCAGCATTTT. It is translated as CASSPGGSNQPQHF.

The rearrangement uses TRBV7-9 and TRBJ2-7; D remains unclear. The CDR3 is 15 amino acids. The V and J ends lost 4 bases and 0 bases respectively, with 13 bases between them. CDR1 is SEHNR and CDR2 is FQNEAQ in the germline V gene (reference sequence). The chain's CDR3 is CASSSNLRGSYEQYF. The CDR3 DNA is TGTGCCAGCAGCTCCAATTTAAGAGGCTCCTACGAGCAGTACTTC.

This chain connects TRBV4-1 to TRBJ1-2; 7 bases agree with TRBD1. CDR3 size: 14 residues. V lost 3 bases and J lost 4; bases outside the gene matches: 5. Germline lookup yields CDR1 MGHRA and CDR2 YSYEKL. Written as DNA, the CDR3 is TGCGCCAGCAGCCAGCCGGGACAGCTCTATGGCTACACCTTC. It translates to CASSQPGQLYGYTF.